This T cell receptor (beta chain) was identified during a study of blood T cell repertoires in COVID-19. Study background: The samples span acute and convalescent COVID-19 from the United States, Italy and Spain. T cells, B-cell-depleted T cells, or PBMCs provided the cDNA or gDNA that served as material.

The data were produced by immunoSEQ multiplex PCR, yet TCRdb's version contains in-frame clones alone and is incomplete. The sample gives about 28,000 clones, roughly 85% of which show up once; under 30% is in the top ten. Trimming left V 1 base short and J 3 bases short, with 7 bases between. The germline gives CDR1 SQVTM, CDR2 ANQGSEA. There are 12 residues in the CDR3. The chain recombines TRBV29-1 with TRBJ2-7; no reliable D call. The sample taken for sequencing was peripheral blood. The receptor comes from a human donor in a cohort sampled during active COVID-19. CDR3 in amino acids: CSVEVPGYEQYF. The CDR3 DNA reads TGCAGCGTTGAAGTTCCAGGCTACGAGCAGTACTTC.